Each of the 2 T cell receptor beta chains below was sequenced from the same sample in a study of radiation and T cells in renal cell carcinoma. The treatment here: 15 Gy SBRT to primary tumor, nephrectomy 4 weeks later. TCRdb's table, derived via immunoSEQ multiplex PCR, lists solely in-frame clones and lacks some. The sample lists around 15,000 clones, approximately 53% occurring once. The sequenced sample was tumor tissue, obtained from a patient whose treatment included radiotherapy and nephrectomy. The receptors here all came from a woman aged 60 to 75 with renal cell carcinoma.

This clone has a handful of counts. This chain joins TRBV2 and TRBJ1-5, with D possibly TRBD1 on 5 matching bases. The CDR3 loop spans 15 amino acids. Germline loops: CDR1 SNHLY, CDR2 FYNNEI. The germline V and J ends were trimmed by 6 bases and 0 bases, with 12 bases remaining between them. In nucleotides, the CDR3 is TGTGCCAGCAGGTCCGGGGGGGTTAGCAATCAGCCCCAGCATTTT. Protein product: CASRSGGVSNQPQHF.

The chain has TRBV4-1 and TRBJ2-4; 7 bases map to TRBD1. V shed 4 bases, J shed 5 bases, and the junction held 2 bases outside the gene matches. Germline CDR1 reads MGHRA; CDR2 reads YSYEKL. This CDR3 comprises 13 residues. DNA of the CDR3: TGCGCCAGCAGCCTGGGACAGCAAAACATTCAGTACTTC. This translates into CASSLGQQNIQYF.